The source of this T cell receptor (beta chain) is a study of OX40 agonist ivuxolimab in advanced cancers. Repertoires were generated with immunoSEQ multiplex PCR, while TCRdb's copy carries only in-frame clones and drops some. The repertoire holds approximately 73,000 clones, with roughly 87% as singletons. With V trimmed by 7 bases and J by 8 bases, 10 bases remained unmatched. CDR1 ENHRY and CDR2 SYGVKD come from the germline V gene. The length of the CDR3 is 13 residues. The receptor was isolated from an adult with an advanced solid tumor such as melanoma, head and neck, liver or kidney cancer. The J gene is TRBJ1-2, the V gene TRBV10-3, with 7 bases matching TRBD1. Sample: CD4+ or CD8+ T cells sorted from blood, taken in a trial of the OX40 agonist ivuxolimab. The CDR3 protein is CAINSGTVDGYTF. DNA for the CDR3: TGTGCCATCAACTCCGGGACAGTAGACGGCTACACCTTC.